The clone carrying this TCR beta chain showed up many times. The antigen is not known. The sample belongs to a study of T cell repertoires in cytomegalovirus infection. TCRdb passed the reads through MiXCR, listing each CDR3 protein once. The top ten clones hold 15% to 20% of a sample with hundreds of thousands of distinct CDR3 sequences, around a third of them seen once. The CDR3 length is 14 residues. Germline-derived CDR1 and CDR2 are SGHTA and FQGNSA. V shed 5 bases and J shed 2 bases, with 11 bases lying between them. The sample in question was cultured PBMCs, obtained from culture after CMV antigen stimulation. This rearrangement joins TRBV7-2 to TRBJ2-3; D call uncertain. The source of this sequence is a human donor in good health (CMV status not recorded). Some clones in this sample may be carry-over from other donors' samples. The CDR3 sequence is CASSPQDITDTQYF. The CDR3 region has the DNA TGTGCCAGCAGCCCCCAGGATATCACAGATACGCAGTATTTT.